This is a list of T cell receptor beta chains from one sample in a study of blood T cell repertoires in COVID-19. The method was immunoSEQ multiplex PCR; TCRdb's version includes in-frame clones alone and lacks a portion of them. The sample has 150,000 to 200,000 clones, 88% seen once. The sequenced sample was peripheral blood. The receptors originated from a man aged 65 to 79 with active or convalescent COVID-19. Each CDR3 is given without its conserved first and last residue. Fields, in order: CDR3 protein, D gene, clone size, V gene. A D gene is named only where the DNA matches it firmly. Clone size appears in some rows only: once, few, many, or a class for an expanded clone.

CDR3: ASSLESGRPHEQF
D: TRBD2
size: .
V: TRBV5-1

CDR3: ASSLGTLAKNIQY
D: .
size: once
V: TRBV7-2

CDR3: ASSLVGGGGEQY
D: .
size: .
V: TRBV7-2

CDR3: AWGLGAGQPQH
D: .
size: many
V: TRBV30

CDR3: ASSLASGQGYNEQF
D: TRBD1
size: .
V: TRBV4-1

CDR3: ASSLSNYEQF
D: .
size: .
V: TRBV3-1/TRBV3-2

CDR3: ASSPGLGVYEQY
D: .
size: .
V: TRBV27

CDR3: ASSPSPALAKNIQY
D: .
size: .
V: TRBV7-2

CDR3: ASQDVSGANVLT
D: .
size: .
V: TRBV19

CDR3: ASSKSDRGLGEQY
D: .
size: .
V: TRBV21-1

CDR3: ASRSNYRDPSYNSPLH
D: .
size: .
V: TRBV12-2

CDR3: AIREILAGGLSSPLH
D: TRBD1
size: .
V: TRBV10-3

CDR3: ASGGSGRNTGELF
D: TRBD2
size: .
V: TRBV2

CDR3: ATTAVANTGELF
D: .
size: once
V: TRBV3-1/TRBV3-2

CDR3: ASSLRESGANVLT
D: .
size: once
V: TRBV21-1

CDR3: ASRPTGLATDTQY
D: TRBD2
size: .
V: TRBV5-1

CDR3: ASSYTGWAGSTDTQY
D: .
size: .
V: TRBV6-2/TRBV6-3

CDR3: ASSLGQVNQPQH
D: TRBD1
size: .
V: TRBV5-6

CDR3: ASSPGTSANEQF
D: TRBD2
size: .
V: TRBV5-1

CDR3: ASTLGTGGFYEQY
D: TRBD1
size: .
V: TRBV11-2

CDR3: ASSIPGYTGELF
D: .
size: .
V: TRBV19

CDR3: ASSQDLGEGDEQF
D: .
size: .
V: TRBV3-1/TRBV3-2

CDR3: AIQFDRGYNEQF
D: .
size: .
V: TRBV10-3